A single TCR beta chain is shown here with its context. In the authors' methods: From reference gene primer amplification, estimates of nucleated cell counts were derived. This table comes from immunoSEQ multiplex PCR, and its TCRdb copy is limited to in-frame clones, with some not included. V and J calls and clone size are copied from that table; D and trimming were computed from the DNA. There are roughly 86,000 clones in the sample; 84% occur only once, and roughly 6.3% lies in the top ten. The CDR3 is 12 residues long. Trimming stripped 6 bases from V and 7 bases from J, with 12 bases between. Germline V CDR1 and CDR2: SNHLY, FYNNEI. This record belongs to a study of blood T cell repertoires in COVID-19. Across the whole study: Samples representing acute and convalescent COVID-19 were sourced from the United States, Italy and Spain. The analysed material was cDNA or gDNA that came from T cells, B-cell-depleted T cells, or PBMCs.

The origin of this receptor is a man aged 60-69 years with acute or convalescent COVID-19. The sample was peripheral blood. The V gene is TRBV2, the J gene TRBJ1-2; D perhaps matches TRBD1 (6 bases). The DNA for the CDR3 is TGTGCCAGCAGCCCGACAGGAGGTGGCTACACCTTC. This translates into CASSPTGGGYTF.